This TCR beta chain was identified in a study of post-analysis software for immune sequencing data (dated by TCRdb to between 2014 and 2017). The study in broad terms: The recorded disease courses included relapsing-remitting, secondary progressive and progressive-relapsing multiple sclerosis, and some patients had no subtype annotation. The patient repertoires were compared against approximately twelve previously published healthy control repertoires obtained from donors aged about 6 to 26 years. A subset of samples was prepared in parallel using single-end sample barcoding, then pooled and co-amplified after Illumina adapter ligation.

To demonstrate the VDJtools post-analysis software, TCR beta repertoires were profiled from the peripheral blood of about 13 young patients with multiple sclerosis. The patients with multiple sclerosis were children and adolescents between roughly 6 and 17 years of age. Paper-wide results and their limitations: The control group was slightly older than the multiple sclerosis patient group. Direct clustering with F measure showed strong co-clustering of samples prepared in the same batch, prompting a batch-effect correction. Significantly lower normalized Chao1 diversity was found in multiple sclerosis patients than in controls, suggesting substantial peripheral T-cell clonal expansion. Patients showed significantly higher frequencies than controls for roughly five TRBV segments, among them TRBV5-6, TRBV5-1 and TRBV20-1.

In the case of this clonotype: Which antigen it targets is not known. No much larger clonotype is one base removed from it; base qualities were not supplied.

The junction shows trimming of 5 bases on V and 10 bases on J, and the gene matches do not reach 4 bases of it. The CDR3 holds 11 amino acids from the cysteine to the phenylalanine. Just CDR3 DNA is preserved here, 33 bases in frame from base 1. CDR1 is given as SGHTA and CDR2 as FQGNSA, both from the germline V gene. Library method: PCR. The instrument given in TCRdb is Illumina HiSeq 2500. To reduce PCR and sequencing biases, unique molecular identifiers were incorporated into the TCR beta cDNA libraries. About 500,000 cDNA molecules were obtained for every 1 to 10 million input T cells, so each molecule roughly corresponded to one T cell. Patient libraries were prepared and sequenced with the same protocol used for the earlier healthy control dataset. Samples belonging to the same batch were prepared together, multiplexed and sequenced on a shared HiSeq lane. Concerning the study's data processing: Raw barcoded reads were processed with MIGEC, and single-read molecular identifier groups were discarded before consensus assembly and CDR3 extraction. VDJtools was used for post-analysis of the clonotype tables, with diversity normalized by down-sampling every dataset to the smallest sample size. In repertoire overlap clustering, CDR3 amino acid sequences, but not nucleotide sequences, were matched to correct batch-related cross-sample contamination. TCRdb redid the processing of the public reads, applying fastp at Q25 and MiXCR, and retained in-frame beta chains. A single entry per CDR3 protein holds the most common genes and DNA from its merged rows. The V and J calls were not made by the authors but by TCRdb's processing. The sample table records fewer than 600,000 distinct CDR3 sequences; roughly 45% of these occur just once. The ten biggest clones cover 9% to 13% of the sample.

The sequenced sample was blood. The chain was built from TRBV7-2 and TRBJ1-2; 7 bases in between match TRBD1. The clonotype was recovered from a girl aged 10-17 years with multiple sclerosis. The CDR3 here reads CASSPGTAYTF. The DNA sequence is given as TGTGCCAGCAGCCCCGGGACAGCCTACACCTTC.